The subject of this entry is one T cell receptor beta chain. Its target is unknown. It was genomic DNA that served as the template for profiling TCR beta VDJ and CDR3. TCRdb reanalysed the reads using MiXCR and keeps one entry per CDR3 protein. The sample lists roughly 63,000 distinct CDR3 sequences, around half occurring once. This sample is part of a study of CD8+CD57+ T cells in acquired aplastic anemia. Study information: Across the sorted CD4+ and CD8+ cells, DNA amounts averaged approximately 3 ug. Healthy donor CD4+ cell samples had a mean of roughly 9.8 million reads.

General study findings and limits: Comparison of patients with controls identified roughly 30 shared CD8+ CDR3 sequences. Levels of CD8+ Simpson's diversity were not significantly distinct in patients versus controls.

V lost 3 bases and J 4 bases, leaving 18 bases between the germline ends. The CDR3 is 16 residues long. CDR1 and CDR2 from the germline V gene are LNHNV and YYDKDF (reference sequence). The chain carries TRBV15 and TRBJ1-2; no clear D. This receptor was taken from a human donor in good health, serving as a control. Sequenced sample: sorted CD4+, CD8+, or CD8+CD57+ T cells (not recorded which) from PBMCs. CDR3 nucleotides: TGTGCCACCAGCAGCTCCCGGCCGAGGGTCAGCTATGGCTACACCTTC. The encoded protein is CATSSSRPRVSYGYTF.